A selection of T cell receptor beta chains follows, all from one sample in a study of blood T cell repertoires in COVID-19. Only in-frame clones appear in the TCRdb table, and some are missing; sequencing was by immunoSEQ multiplex PCR. This table holds under 85,000 clones, around 86% found once. The sequencing input was peripheral blood. These receptor sequences come from a human donor in a cohort sampled during active COVID-19. CDR3s include the opening cysteine and the closing phenylalanine or tryptophan. D genes are given only for firm matches. For some rows the clone size is stated as once, few or many, or as a class when expanded; others skip it.

V	J	size	D	length	DNA	CDR3
TRBV5-4	TRBJ2-7	NA	TRBD1	16	TGTGCCAGCAGCACGTACACCGGGACAGGGGGCCGGGAGCAGTACTTC	CASSTYTGTGGREQYF
TRBV24-1	TRBJ2-1	NA	TRBD1	18	TGTGCCACCAGCGTATCCCCGGGACAGGGGGCGTCGGGCCCTAAGCAGTTCTTC	CATSVSPGQGASGPKQFF
TRBV11-2	TRBJ1-3	NA	NA	15	TGTGCCAGCAGCTTCCGATCGACAATTGGAAACACCATATATTTT	CASSFRSTIGNTIYF
TRBV6-5	TRBJ2-4	NA	TRBD1	11	TGTGCCAGCAGCCCCGGGACAGGGGAGTACTTC	CASSPGTGEYF
TRBV2	TRBJ1-4	NA	TRBD1	13	TGTGCCACCGCCCGGGACAGTGATGAAAAACTGTTTTTT	CATARDSDEKLFF
TRBV6-1	TRBJ1-3	NA	NA	15	TGTGCCAGCAGTGAGGGGGCCGACTCTGGAAACACCATATATTTT	CASSEGADSGNTIYF
TRBV5-1	TRBJ2-7	NA	TRBD1	14	TGCGCCAGCAGCGCGACAGGGGTGGATTTCGAGCAGTACTTC	CASSATGVDFEQYF
TRBV20-1	TRBJ2-3	few	NA	11	TGCAGTGCTAGCGGGGTCGATACGCAGTATTTT	CSASGVDTQYF
TRBV4-3	TRBJ2-7	NA	TRBD2	16	TGCGCCAGCAGCCAAGACGCGGCGGGGGGAACCTACGAGCAGTACTTC	CASSQDAAGGTYEQYF
TRBV19	TRBJ1-4	few	NA	17	TGTGCCAGTAGCGCCGGGTTCAGATTCGTTAGACATGAAAAACTGTTTTTT	CASSAGFRFVRHEKLFF
TRBV10-3	TRBJ2-7	NA	TRBD2	14	TGTGCCATCAGACTAGCGGGGGTCCTCAACGAGCAGTACTTC	CAIRLAGVLNEQYF
TRBV7-2	TRBJ2-7	NA	TRBD2	16	TGTGCCAGCAGCTTAGCGCTAGCGGGGAGCTCCTACGAGCAGTACTTC	CASSLALAGSSYEQYF
TRBV6-6	TRBJ1-2	NA	TRBD1	17	TGTGCCAGCAGTCCCAGACCCCCGGGACAGGGCAACTATGGCTACACCTTC	CASSPRPPGQGNYGYTF
TRBV9	TRBJ1-2	NA	TRBD1	14	TGTGCCAGCAGCGGGGGACAGGGTAGGGATGGCTACACCTTC	CASSGGQGRDGYTF
TRBV6-5	TRBJ1-2	NA	TRBD1	15	TGTGCCAGCAGTACCGGACAGGGGGCGCCGGGGGGCTACACCTTC	CASSTGQGAPGGYTF
TRBV19	TRBJ2-3	NA	TRBD1	14	TGTGCCAGTAGTATACAGGGGGCCGGGGATACGCAGTATTTT	CASSIQGAGDTQYF
TRBV28	TRBJ1-5	NA	TRBD1	17	TGTGCCAGCAGTCCGCGGACAGGGGTGGTATTCAATCAGCCCCAGCATTTT	CASSPRTGVVFNQPQHF
TRBV18	TRBJ1-2	NA	TRBD1	14	TGTGCCAGCTCACCAGGGACAGACTATCCCGGCTACACCTTC	CASSPGTDYPGYTF
TRBV9	TRBJ2-2	few	TRBD1	17	TGTGCCAGCAGCGGGGACAGGTCGAGTGGGCCTTCCGGGGAGCTGTTTTTT	CASSGDRSSGPSGELFF
TRBV5-1	TRBJ2-3	NA	TRBD1	15	TGCGCCAGCAGCCGCGGACAGGAAGGGACAGATACGCAGTATTTT	CASSRGQEGTDTQYF
TRBV5-5	TRBJ2-7	NA	TRBD2	15	TGTGCCAGCAGCACCGCCCTAGCGGGGGCTTACGAGCAGTACTTC	CASSTALAGAYEQYF
TRBV18	TRBJ1-3	NA	NA	18	TGTGCCAGCTCACCCCGGGACAATCAGGGGATCTCTGGAAACACCATATATTTT	CASSPRDNQGISGNTIYF
TRBV4-3	TRBJ1-1	NA	NA	13	TGCGCCAGCAGGCGGGACGGCAACACTGAAGCTTTCTTT	CASRRDGNTEAFF
TRBV30	TRBJ1-1	NA	TRBD1	16	TGTGCCTGGAGTCCTGGACAGGGGCTAATGAACACTGAAGCTTTCTTT	CAWSPGQGLMNTEAFF
TRBV6-5	TRBJ1-5	once	TRBD1	15	TGTGCCAGCAGATCAGGGGGTGCTAGCAATCAGCCCCAGCATTTT	CASRSGGASNQPQHF
TRBV24-1	TRBJ2-7	NA	NA	14	TGTGCCACCAGTGGACAGGACTTGACCTACGAGCAGTACTTC	CATSGQDLTYEQYF
TRBV5-5	TRBJ1-3	once	NA	15	TGTGCCAGCACAGCGACAGATGACTCTGGAAACACCATATATTTT	CASTATDDSGNTIYF
TRBV24-1	TRBJ2-3	NA	TRBD2	15	TGTGCCACCAGTCCCCGGGGGGGGCAGACAGATACGCAGTATTTT	CATSPRGGQTDTQYF
TRBV13	TRBJ1-6	few	TRBD1	15	TGTGCCAGCAGTTTTGGGGGGACAGAGAATTCACCCCTCCACTTT	CASSFGGTENSPLHF
TRBV19	TRBJ1-5	NA	TRBD1	13	TGTGCCAGTAGCGACAGGGTCGGTCAGCCCCAGCATTTT	CASSDRVGQPQHF
TRBV12-3/TRBV12-4	TRBJ1-1	NA	NA	13	TGTGCCAGCAGCCGCCTCGGGGACACTGAAGCTTTCTTT	CASSRLGDTEAFF
TRBV6-6	TRBJ2-2	NA	NA	13	TGTGCCAGCAGCCACAGGGAGGGCGGGGAGCTGTTTTTT	CASSHREGGELFF
TRBV4-1	TRBJ2-1	NA	NA	16	TGCGCCAGCAGCCAACCCGACAGGTCCCCTACAGGGGAGCAGTTCTTC	CASSQPDRSPTGEQFF
TRBV30	TRBJ2-7	NA	TRBD2	13	TGTGCCTGGAGTGAAGGTGGGGGGGATGAGCAGTACTTC	CAWSEGGGDEQYF
TRBV3-1/TRBV3-2	TRBJ2-1	NA	NA	15	TGTGCCAGCAGCCAAGAGGGGCAGGGTGGTATCAAGCAGTTCTTC	CASSQEGQGGIKQFF
TRBV27	TRBJ1-1	once	NA	13	TGTGCCAGCAGCCCAGGGTACAACACTGAAGCTTTCTTT	CASSPGYNTEAFF
TRBV19	TRBJ2-7	NA	NA	11	TGTGCCAGTAGCGAGGGCTACGAGCAGTACTTC	CASSEGYEQYF
TRBV4-2	TRBJ1-2	NA	NA	13	TGTGCCAGCAGCCAAGATTTGGAGTATGGCTACACCTTC	CASSQDLEYGYTF
TRBV6-5	TRBJ1-6	NA	NA	12	TGTGCCAGCAGTTACCCCGGTTCACCCCTCCACTTT	CASSYPGSPLHF
TRBV4-2	TRBJ1-5	NA	NA	16	TGTGCCAGCAGTAGTTCCGGGACACCGGGGCATCAGCCCCAGCATTTT	CASSSSGTPGHQPQHF
TRBV30	TRBJ1-5	NA	NA	13	TGTGCCTGGAGTGTAAGCCGGAATCAGCCCCAGCATTTT	CAWSVSRNQPQHF
TRBV5-1	TRBJ2-5	NA	NA	15	TGCGCCAGCAGCCCCACTTCTAGTTTCGGAGAGACCCAGTACTTC	CASSPTSSFGETQYF
TRBV4-2	TRBJ1-5	few	NA	17	TGTGCCAGCAGCCAAGACTCGGGGGGGACGGGCAATCAGCCCCAGCATTTT	CASSQDSGGTGNQPQHF
TRBV3-1/TRBV3-2	TRBJ2-5	NA	NA	12	TGTGCCAGCAGTCGACAGCAAGAGACCCAGTACTTC	CASSRQQETQYF
TRBV9	TRBJ2-3	many	TRBD2	16	TGTGCCAGCAGGCCAGGACTAGCGGGGGGGTTAGATACGCAGTATTTT	CASRPGLAGGLDTQYF
TRBV10-2	TRBJ2-1	NA	NA	14	TGCGCCAGCAGTGACTCAGGAGGACACAATGAGCAGTTCTTC	CASSDSGGHNEQFF
TRBV7-2	TRBJ2-1	few	TRBD2	16	TGTGCCAGCAAATTTATGGGGCGGGGGGTCTACAATGAGCAGTTCTTC	CASKFMGRGVYNEQFF